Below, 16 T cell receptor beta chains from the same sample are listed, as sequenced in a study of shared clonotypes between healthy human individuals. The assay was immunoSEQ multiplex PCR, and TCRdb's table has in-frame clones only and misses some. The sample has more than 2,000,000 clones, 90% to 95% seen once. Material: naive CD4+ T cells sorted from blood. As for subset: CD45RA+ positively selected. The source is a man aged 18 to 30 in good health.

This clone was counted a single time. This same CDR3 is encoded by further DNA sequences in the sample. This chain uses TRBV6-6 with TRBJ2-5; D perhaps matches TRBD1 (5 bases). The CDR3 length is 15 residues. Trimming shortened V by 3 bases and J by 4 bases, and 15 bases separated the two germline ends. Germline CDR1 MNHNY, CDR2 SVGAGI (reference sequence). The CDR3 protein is CASSYPLDRGETQYF. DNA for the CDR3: TGTGCCAGCAGTTATCCCCTGGATAGGGGAGAGACCCAGTACTTC.

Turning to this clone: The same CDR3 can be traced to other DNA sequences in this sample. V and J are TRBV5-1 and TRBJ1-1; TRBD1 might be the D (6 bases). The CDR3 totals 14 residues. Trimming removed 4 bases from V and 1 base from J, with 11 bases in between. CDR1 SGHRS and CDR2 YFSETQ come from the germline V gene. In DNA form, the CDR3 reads TGCGCCAGCAGCGGCGGACAGCAGAACACTGAAGCTTTCTTT. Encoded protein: CASSGGQQNTEAFF. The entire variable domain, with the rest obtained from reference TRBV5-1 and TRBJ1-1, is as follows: KAGVTQTPRYLIKTRGQQVTLSCSPISGHRSVSWYQQTPGQGLQFLFEYFSETQRNKGNFPGRFSGRQFSNSRSEMNVSTLELGDSALYLCASSGGQQNTEAFFGQGTRLTVV.

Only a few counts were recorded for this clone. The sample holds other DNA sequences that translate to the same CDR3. CDR3 region: CAISGGTGNTEAFF. In DNA, the CDR3 is TGTGCCATCAGTGGCGGGACAGGGAACACTGAAGCTTTCTTT. The chain is built from TRBV10-3 and TRBJ1-1; 8 nucleotides match TRBD1. Germline V CDR1 and CDR2: ENHRY, SYGVKD. The V gene end was trimmed by 4 bases and the J gene end by 1 base; junction bases not matched to a gene: 2. This CDR3 has 14 amino acids.

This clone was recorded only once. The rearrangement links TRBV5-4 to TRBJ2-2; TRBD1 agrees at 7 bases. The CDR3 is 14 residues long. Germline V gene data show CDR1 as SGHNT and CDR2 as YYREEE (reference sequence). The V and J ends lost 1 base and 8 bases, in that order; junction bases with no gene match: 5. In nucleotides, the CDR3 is TGTGCCAGCAGCTTGCGAGGGGGCAATGGGGAGCTGTTTTTT. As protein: CASSLRGGNGELFF. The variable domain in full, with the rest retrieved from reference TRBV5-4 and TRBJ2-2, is ETGVTQSPTHLIKTRGQQVTLRCSSQSGHNTVSWYQQALGQGPQFIFQYYREEENGRGNFPPRFSGLQFPNYSSELNVNALELDDSALYLCASSLRGGNGELFFGEGSRLTVL.

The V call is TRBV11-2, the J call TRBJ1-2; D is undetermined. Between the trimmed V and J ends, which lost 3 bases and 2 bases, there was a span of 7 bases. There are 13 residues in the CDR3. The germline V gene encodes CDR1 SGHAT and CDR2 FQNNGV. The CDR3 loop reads CASSFTSNYGYTF. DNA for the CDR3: TGTGCCAGCAGCTTTACATCAAACTATGGCTACACCTTC.

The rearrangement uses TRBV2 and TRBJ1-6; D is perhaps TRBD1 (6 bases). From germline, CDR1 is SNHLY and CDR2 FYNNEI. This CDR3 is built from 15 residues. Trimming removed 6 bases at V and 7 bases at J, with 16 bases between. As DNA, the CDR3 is TGTGCCAGCAGACAGACAGGCGAGGGGAATTCACCCCTCCACTTT. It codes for CASRQTGEGNSPLHF.

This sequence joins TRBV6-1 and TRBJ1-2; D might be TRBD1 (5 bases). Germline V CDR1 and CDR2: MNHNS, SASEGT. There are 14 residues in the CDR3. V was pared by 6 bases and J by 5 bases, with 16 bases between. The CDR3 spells CASRLSGTAYGYTF. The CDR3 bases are TGTGCCAGCAGGTTATCAGGGACGGCTTATGGCTACACCTTC.

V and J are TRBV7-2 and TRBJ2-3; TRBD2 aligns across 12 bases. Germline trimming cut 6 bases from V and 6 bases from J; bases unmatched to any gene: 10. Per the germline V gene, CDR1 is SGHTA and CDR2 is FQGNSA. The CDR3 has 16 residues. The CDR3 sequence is CASRPRLAGARDTQYF. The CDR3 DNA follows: TGTGCCAGCAGGCCTAGACTAGCGGGAGCGAGGGATACGCAGTATTTT.

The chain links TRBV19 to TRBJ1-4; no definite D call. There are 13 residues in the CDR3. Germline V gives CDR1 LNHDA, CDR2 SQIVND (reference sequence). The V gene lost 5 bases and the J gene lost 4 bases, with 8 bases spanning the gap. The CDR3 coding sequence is TGTGCCAGTAGTTGGCGTCTTAATGAAAAACTGTTTTTT. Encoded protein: CASSWRLNEKLFF.

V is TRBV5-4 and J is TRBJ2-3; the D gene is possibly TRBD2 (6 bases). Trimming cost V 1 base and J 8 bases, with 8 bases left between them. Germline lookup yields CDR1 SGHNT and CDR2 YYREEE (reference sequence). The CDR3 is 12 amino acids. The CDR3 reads CASSLMGGTQYF. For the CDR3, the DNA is TGTGCCAGCAGCTTGATGGGGGGTACGCAGTATTTT.

The chain's CDR3 is CASRSNLERASGANVLTF. The CDR3 nucleotides read TGTGCCAGCAGGTCGAACCTCGAAAGGGCCTCTGGGGCCAACGTCCTGACTTTC. The chain employs TRBV7-9 and TRBJ2-6; unclear D gene. Germline V gene data show CDR1 as SEHNR and CDR2 as FQNEAQ (reference sequence). Trimming stripped 6 bases from V and 0 bases from J, with 18 bases between. This CDR3 has 18 residues.

The CDR3 DNA follows: TGTGCCATCAGCCTACTAGCGGGAGACGAGCAGTACTTC. Translated: CAISLLAGDEQYF. The chain couples TRBV10-3 to TRBJ2-7; 11 positions agree with TRBD2. The CDR3 extends over 13 amino acids. Germline V CDR1 and CDR2: ENHRY, SYGVKD. Trimming removed 6 bases from V and 5 bases from J; junction bases left unmatched: 3.

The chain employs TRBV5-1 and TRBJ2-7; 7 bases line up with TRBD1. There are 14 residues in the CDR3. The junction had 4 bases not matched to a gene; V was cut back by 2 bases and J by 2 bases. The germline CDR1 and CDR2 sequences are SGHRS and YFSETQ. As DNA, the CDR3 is TGCGCCAGCAGCTTAACAGGGGTGGCCTACGAGCAGTACTTC. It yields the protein CASSLTGVAYEQYF.

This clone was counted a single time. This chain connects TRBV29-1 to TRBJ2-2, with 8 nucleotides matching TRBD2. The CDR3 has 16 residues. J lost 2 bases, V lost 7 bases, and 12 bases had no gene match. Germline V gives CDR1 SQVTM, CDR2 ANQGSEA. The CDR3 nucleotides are TGCAGCGCAGAGAAAGGTAGCGGGATCAACACCGGGGAGCTGTTTTTT. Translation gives CSAEKGSGINTGELFF.

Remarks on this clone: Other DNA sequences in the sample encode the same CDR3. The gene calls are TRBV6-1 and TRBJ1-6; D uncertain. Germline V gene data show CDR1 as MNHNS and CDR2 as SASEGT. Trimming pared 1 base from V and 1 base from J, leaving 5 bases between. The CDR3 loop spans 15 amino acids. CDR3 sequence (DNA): TGTGCCAGCAGTGAAGGATCTTCCTATAATTCACCCCTCCACTTT. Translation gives CASSEGSSYNSPLHF.

The CDR3 spells CASSLAPGTNEKLFF. In DNA, the CDR3 is TGTGCCAGCAGCTTAGCGCCGGGCACTAATGAAAAACTGTTTTTT. This chain connects TRBV7-2 to TRBJ1-4; D is ambiguous. The V end was cut by 0 bases, the J end by 2 bases, with 7 bases between. The CDR3 extends over 15 amino acids. CDR1 and CDR2 from the germline V gene are SGHTA and FQGNSA.